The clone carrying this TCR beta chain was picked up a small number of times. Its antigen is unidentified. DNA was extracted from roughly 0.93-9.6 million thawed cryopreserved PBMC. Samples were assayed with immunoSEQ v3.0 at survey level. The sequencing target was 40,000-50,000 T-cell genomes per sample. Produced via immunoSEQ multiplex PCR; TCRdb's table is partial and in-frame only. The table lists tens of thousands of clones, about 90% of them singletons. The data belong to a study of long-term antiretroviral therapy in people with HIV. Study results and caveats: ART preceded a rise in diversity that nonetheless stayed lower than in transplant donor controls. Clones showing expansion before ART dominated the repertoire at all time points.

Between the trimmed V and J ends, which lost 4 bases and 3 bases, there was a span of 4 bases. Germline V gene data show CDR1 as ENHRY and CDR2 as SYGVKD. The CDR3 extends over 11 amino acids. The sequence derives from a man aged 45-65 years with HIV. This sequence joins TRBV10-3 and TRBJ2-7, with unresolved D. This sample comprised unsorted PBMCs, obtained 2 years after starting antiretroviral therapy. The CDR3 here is CAISASYEQYF. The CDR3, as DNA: TGTGCCATCAGTGCGAGCTACGAGCAGTACTTC.